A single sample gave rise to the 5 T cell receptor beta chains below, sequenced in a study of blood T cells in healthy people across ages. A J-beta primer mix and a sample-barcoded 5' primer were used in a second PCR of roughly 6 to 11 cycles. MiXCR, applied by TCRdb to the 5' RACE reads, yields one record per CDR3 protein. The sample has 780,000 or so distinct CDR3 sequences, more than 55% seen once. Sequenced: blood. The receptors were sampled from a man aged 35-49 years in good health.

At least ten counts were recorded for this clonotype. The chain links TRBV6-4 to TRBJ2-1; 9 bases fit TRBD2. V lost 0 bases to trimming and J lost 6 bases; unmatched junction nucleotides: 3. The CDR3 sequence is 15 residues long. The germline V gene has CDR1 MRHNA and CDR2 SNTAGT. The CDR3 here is CASSDSSGGFNEQFF. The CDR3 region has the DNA TGTGCCAGCAGTGACTCAAGCGGGGGGTTCAATGAGCAGTTCTTC.

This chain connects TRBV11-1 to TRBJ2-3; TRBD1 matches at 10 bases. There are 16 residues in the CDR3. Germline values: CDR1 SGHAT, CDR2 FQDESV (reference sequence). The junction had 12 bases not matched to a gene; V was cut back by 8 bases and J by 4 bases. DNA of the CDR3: TGTGCCAGCGCTAAACTGACAGGGGGCGGTTCAGATACGCAGTATTTT. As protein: CASAKLTGGGSDTQYF. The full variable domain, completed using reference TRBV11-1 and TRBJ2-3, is EAEVAQSPRYKITEKSQAVAFWCDPISGHATLYWYRQILGQGPELLVQFQDESVVDDSQLPKDRFSAERLKGVDSTLKIQPAELGDSAMYLCASAKLTGGGSDTQYFGPGTRLTVL.

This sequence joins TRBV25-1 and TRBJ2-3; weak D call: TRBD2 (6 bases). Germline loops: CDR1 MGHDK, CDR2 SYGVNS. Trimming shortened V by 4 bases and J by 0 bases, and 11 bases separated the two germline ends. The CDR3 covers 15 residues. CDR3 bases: TGTGCCAGCAGTGGCGGGACGGCTAGCACAGATACGCAGTATTTT. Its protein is CASSGGTASTDTQYF.

CDR3 coding DNA: TGCAGTGCTAGATTCAATGAGCAGTTCTTC. Translating gives CSARFNEQFF. This chain connects TRBV20-1 to TRBJ2-1; unclear D gene. Looked up from germline, CDR1 is DFQATT and CDR2 is SNEGSKA (reference sequence). V was cut by 2 bases and J by 6 bases, with 2 bases left in between. CDR3 length equals 10 residues.

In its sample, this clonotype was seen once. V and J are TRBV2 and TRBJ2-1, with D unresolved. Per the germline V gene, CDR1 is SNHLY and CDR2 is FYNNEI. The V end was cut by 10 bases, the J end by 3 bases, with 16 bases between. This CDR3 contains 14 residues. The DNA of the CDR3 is TGTGCCACCAAACGCGCGTCAGACTACAATGAGCAGTTCTTC. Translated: CATKRASDYNEQFF.